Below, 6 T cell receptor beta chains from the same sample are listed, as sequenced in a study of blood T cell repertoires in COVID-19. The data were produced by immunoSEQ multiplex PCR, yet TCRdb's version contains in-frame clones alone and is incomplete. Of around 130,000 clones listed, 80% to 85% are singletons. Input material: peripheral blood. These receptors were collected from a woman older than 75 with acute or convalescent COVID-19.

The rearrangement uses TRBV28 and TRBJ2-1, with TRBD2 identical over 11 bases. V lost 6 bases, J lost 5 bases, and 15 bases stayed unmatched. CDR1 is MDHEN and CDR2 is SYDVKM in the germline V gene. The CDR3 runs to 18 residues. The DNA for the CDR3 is TGTGCCAGCAGCTCCCCCCAGATACTAGCGGGGGCCGACAATGAGCAGTTCTTC. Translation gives CASSSPQILAGADNEQFF.

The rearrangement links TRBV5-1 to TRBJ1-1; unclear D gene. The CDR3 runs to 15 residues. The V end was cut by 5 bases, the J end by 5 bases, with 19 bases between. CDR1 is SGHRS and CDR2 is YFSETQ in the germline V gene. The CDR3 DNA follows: TGCGCCAGCAGTCCTAGGCCCCGGACTGGGACTGAAGCTTTCTTT. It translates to CASSPRPRTGTEAFF.

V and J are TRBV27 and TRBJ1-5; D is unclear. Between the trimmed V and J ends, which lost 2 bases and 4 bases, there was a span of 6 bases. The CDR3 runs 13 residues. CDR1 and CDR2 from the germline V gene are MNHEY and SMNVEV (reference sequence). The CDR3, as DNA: TGTGCCAGCAGTTTAGGCCGTAATCAGCCCCAGCATTTT. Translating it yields CASSLGRNQPQHF.

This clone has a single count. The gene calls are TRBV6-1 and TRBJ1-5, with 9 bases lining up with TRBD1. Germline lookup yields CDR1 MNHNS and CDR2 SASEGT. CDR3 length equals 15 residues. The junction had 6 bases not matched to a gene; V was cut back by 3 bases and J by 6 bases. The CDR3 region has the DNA TGTGCCAGCAGTGAGGGAGGGACAGGGCTTCAGCCCCAGCATTTT. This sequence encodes CASSEGGTGLQPQHF.

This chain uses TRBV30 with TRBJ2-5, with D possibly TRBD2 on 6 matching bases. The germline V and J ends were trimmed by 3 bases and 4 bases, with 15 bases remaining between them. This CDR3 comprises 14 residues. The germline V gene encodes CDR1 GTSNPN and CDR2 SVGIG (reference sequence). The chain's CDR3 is CAWRASGVGETQYF. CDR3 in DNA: TGTGCCTGGAGGGCCTCGGGGGTGGGAGAGACCCAGTACTTC.

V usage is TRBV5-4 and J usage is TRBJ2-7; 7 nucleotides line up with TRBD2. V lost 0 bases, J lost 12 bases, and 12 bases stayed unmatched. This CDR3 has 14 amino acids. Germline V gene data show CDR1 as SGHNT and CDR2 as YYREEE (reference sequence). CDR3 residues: CASSLGGLPPSWYF. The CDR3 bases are TGTGCCAGCAGCTTGGGGGGACTACCTCCGTCGTGGTACTTC.